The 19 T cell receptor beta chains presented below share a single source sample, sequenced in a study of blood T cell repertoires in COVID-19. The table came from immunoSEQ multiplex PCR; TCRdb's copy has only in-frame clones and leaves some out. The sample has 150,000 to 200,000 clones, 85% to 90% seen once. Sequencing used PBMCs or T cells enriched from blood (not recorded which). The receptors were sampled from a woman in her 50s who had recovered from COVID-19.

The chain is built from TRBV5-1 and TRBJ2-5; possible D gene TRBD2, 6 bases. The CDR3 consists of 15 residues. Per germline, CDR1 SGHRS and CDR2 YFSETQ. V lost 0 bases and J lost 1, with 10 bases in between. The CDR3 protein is CASSLDGTPQETQYF. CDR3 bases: TGCGCCAGCAGCTTGGATGGGACTCCCCAAGAGACCCAGTACTTC.

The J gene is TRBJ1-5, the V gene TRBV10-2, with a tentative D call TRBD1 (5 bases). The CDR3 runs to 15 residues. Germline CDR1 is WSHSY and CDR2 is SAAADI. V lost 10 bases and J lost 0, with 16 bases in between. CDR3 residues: CATTLAGNSNQPQHF. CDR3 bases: TGCGCCACCACTCTCGCAGGGAATAGCAATCAGCCCCAGCATTTT.

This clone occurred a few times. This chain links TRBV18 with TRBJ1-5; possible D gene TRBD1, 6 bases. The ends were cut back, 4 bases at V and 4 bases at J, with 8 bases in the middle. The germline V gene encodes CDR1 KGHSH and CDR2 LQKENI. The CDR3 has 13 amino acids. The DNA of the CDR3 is TGTGCCAGCTCACGGGACACTAATCAGCCCCAGCATTTT. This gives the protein CASSRDTNQPQHF.

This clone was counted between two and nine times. DNA for the CDR3: TGTGCCAGCAGCTCAACAGGGGCTCTGAACACTGAAGCTTTCTTT. Translated: CASSSTGALNTEAFF. The chain combines TRBV7-3 with TRBJ1-1; 7 bases are a match to TRBD1. The germline V gene encodes CDR1 SGHTA and CDR2 FQGTGA. The junction had 5 bases not matched to a gene; V was cut back by 4 bases and J by 0 bases. The CDR3 is made up of 15 amino acids.

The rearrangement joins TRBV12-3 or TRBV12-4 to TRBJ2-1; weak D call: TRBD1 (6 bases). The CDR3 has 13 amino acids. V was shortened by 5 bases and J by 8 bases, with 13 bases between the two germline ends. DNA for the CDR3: TGTGCCAGCAGTCGGGACAAGGGAGATGAGCAGTTCTTC. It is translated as CASSRDKGDEQFF.

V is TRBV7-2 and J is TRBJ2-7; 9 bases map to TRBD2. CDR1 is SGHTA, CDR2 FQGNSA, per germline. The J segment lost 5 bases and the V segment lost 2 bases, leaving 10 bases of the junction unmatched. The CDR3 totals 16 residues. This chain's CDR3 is CASSLYERGATNEQYF. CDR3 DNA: TGTGCCAGCAGCTTATATGAGCGGGGGGCGACAAACGAGCAGTACTTC.

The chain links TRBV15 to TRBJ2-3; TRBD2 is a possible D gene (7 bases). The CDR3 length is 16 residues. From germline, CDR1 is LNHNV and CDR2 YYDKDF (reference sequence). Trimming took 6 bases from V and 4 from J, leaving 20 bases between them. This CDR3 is CATRIRGGVGSDTQYF. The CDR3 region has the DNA TGTGCCACCAGGATAAGAGGGGGGGTGGGGTCAGATACGCAGTATTTT.

The CDR3 loop is CASSQAPGGQETQYF. The DNA for the CDR3 is TGTGCCAGCAGCCAAGCCCCAGGGGGCCAAGAGACCCAGTACTTC. This chain joins TRBV14 and TRBJ2-5; 7 bases are shared with TRBD1. The V and J ends lost 1 base and 1 base, in that order; junction bases with no gene match: 3. The germline V gene has CDR1 SGHDN and CDR2 FVKESK. CDR3 length equals 15 residues.

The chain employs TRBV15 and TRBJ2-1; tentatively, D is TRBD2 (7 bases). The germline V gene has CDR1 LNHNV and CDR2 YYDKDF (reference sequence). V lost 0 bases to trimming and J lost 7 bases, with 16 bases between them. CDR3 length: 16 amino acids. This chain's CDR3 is CATSRERRGAKNEQFF. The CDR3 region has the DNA TGTGCCACCAGCAGAGAACGTCGGGGGGCGAAAAATGAGCAGTTCTTC.

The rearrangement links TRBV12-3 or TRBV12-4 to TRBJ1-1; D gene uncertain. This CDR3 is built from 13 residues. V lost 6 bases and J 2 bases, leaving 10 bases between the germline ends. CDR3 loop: CASSLKTNTEAFF. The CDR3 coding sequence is TGTGCCAGCAGCCTTAAGACTAACACTGAAGCTTTCTTT.

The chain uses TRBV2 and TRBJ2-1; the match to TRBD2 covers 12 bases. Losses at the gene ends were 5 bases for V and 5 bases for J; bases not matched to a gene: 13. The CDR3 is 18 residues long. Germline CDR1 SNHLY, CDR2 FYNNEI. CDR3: CASSRILAGGRVNNEQFF. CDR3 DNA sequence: TGTGCCAGCAGTCGAATCCTAGCGGGGGGGCGAGTTAACAATGAGCAGTTCTTC.

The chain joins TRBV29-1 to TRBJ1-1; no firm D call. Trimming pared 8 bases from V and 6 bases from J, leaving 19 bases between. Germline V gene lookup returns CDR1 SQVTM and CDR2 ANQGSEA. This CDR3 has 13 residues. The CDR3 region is CSTEVTTEAEAFF. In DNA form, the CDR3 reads TGCAGCACCGAGGTTACCACCGAGGCTGAAGCTTTCTTT.

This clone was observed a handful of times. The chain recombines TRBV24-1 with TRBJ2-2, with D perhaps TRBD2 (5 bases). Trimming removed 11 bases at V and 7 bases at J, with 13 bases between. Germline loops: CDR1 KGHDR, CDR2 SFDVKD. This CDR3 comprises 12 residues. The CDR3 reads CAISGEGGELFF. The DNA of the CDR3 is TGTGCCATATCAGGAGAGGGCGGGGAGCTGTTTTTT.

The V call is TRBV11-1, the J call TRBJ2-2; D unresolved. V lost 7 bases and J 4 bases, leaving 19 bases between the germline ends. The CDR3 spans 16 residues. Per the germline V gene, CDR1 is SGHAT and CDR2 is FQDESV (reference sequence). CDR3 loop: CASTSPQGRSTGELFF. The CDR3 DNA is TGTGCCAGCACCTCCCCGCAAGGAAGGAGCACCGGGGAGCTGTTTTTT. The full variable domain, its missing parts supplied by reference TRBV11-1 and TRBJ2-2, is EAEVAQSPRYKITEKSQAVAFWCDPISGHATLYWYRQILGQGPELLVQFQDESVVDDSQLPKDRFSAERLKGVDSTLKIQPAELGDSAMYLCASTSPQGRSTGELFFGEGSRLTVL.

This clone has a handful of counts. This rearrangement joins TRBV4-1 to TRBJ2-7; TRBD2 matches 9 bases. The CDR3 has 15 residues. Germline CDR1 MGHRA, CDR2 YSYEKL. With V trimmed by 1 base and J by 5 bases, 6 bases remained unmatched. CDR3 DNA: TGCGCCAGCAGCCAAGTCGATAGCGGGGGAGACGAGCAGTACTTC. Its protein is CASSQVDSGGDEQYF.

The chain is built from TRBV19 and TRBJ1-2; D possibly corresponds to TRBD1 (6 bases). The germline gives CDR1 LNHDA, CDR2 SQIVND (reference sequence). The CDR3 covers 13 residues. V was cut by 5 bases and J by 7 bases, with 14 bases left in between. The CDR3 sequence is CASSLTGWAGYTF. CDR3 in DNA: TGTGCCAGTAGTTTAACAGGGTGGGCTGGCTACACCTTC.

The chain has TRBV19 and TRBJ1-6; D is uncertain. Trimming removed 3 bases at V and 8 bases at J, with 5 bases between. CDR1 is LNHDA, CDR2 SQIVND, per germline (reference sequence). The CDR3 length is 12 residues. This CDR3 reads CASSMEDSPLHF. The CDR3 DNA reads TGTGCCAGTAGTATGGAGGATTCACCCCTCCACTTT.

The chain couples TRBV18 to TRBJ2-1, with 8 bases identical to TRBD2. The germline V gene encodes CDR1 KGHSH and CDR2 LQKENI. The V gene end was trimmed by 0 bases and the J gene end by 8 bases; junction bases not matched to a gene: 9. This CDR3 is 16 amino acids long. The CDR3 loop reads CASSPPGRGGPYEQFF. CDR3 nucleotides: TGTGCCAGCTCACCACCGGGACGGGGGGGCCCGTATGAGCAGTTCTTC.

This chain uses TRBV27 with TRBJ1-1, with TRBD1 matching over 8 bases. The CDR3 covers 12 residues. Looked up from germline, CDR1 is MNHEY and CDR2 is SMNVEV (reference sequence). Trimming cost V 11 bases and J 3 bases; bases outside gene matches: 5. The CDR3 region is CASSGGYTEAFF. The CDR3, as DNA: TGTGCCTCATCAGGGGGCTACACTGAAGCTTTCTTT.